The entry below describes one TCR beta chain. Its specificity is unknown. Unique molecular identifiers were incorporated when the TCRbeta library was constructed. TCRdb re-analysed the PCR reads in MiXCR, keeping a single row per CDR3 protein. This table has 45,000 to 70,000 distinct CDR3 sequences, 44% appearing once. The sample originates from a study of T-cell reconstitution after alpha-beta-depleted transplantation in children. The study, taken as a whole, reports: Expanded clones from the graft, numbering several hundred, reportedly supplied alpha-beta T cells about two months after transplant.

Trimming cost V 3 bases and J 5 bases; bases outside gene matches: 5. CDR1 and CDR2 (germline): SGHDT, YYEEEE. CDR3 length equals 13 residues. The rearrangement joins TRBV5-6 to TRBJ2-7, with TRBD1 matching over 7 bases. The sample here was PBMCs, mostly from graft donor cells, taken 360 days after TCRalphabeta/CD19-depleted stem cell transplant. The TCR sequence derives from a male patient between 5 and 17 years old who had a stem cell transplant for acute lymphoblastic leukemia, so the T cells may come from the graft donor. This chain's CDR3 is CASSYDRDDEQYF. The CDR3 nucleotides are TGTGCCAGCAGCTACGACAGGGACGACGAGCAGTACTTC.